A single sample gave rise to the 27 T cell receptor beta chains below, sequenced in a study of OX40 agonist ivuxolimab in advanced cancers. Libraries were made using the immunoSEQ multiplex PCR assay. TCRdb limited this immuneACCESS table to in-frame rearrangements with V and J called. A share of clones is missing; checked studies link under half to unresolved V genes, and the rest is unexplained. The sample has about 77,000 clones on record, roughly 91% of them singletons. The top ten clonotypes cover about 1.7% of the sample. The source material was CD4+ or CD8+ T cells sorted from blood, sampled in a trial of the OX40 agonist ivuxolimab. These receptors came from an adult with an advanced solid tumor such as melanoma, head and neck, liver or kidney cancer.

The chain carries TRBV6-4 and TRBJ2-3, with 7 bases that match TRBD2. V trimming: 6 bases; J trimming: 1 base; junction bases outside the gene matches: 4. CDR1 MRHNA and CDR2 SNTAGT come from the germline V gene. The CDR3 consists of 14 residues. The CDR3 nucleotides read TGTGCCAGCAGGGGGAGCGGGGGCACAGATACGCAGTATTTT. It yields the protein CASRGSGGTDTQYF.

The chain carries TRBV28 and TRBJ1-5, with D tentatively TRBD1 (5 bases). This CDR3 contains 16 residues. The germline V gene has CDR1 MDHEN and CDR2 SYDVKM. Trimming shortened V by 7 bases and J by 1 base, and 17 bases separated the two germline ends. CDR3 DNA: TGTGCCAGCACCCAGGGTGGGAGGGTGAGCAATCAGCCCCAGCATTTT. Translation: CASTQGGRVSNQPQHF.

The chain combines TRBV19 with TRBJ2-1; D unresolved. Trimming shortened V by 7 bases and J by 7 bases, and 11 bases separated the two germline ends. CDR3 length: 12 amino acids. In germline, CDR1 is LNHDA, CDR2 SQIVND (reference sequence). DNA for the CDR3: TGTGCCAGTAACGGGTTATTAAATGAGCAGTTCTTC. Translation: CASNGLLNEQFF.

In regard to this clone: The sample contains more than one DNA sequence encoding this CDR3. V gene TRBV5-1 combines with J gene TRBJ2-2, with 10 nucleotides matching TRBD2. This CDR3 region has 16 residues. Germline V CDR1 and CDR2: SGHRS, YFSETQ. V trimming: 0 bases; J trimming: 5 bases; junction bases outside the gene matches: 4. CDR3 sequence: CASSLGLAGVTGELFF. In DNA, the CDR3 is TGCGCCAGCAGCTTGGGGCTAGCGGGAGTTACCGGGGAGCTGTTTTTT.

This sequence joins TRBV7-6 and TRBJ2-5; D remains ambiguous. Germline V lookup: CDR1 SGHVS, CDR2 FNYEAQ. This CDR3 spans 15 amino acids. Trimming took off 1 base at V and 7 bases at J, with 16 bases between the two ends. The CDR3 spells CASSLGFWASGTQYF. The DNA of the CDR3 is TGTGCCAGCAGCTTAGGTTTTTGGGCCTCGGGGACCCAGTACTTC.

This clone was observed a few times. The chain carries TRBV7-9 and TRBJ2-7; D may be TRBD2 (6 bases). The CDR3 consists of 14 residues. Trimming took 1 base from V and 4 from J, leaving 11 bases between them. The germline gives CDR1 SEHNR, CDR2 FQNEAQ (reference sequence). The CDR3 DNA is TGTGCCAGCAGCTTAGGAGCGGCGGGATACGAGCAGTACTTC. Protein sequence: CASSLGAAGYEQYF.

This chain uses TRBV4-2 with TRBJ2-7, with 15 nucleotides matching TRBD2. This CDR3 comprises 18 residues. The germline V gene encodes CDR1 LGHNA and CDR2 YNFKEQ. Unmatched junction bases numbered 7, after V lost 4 bases and J lost 0 bases. CDR3 nucleotide sequence: TGTGCCAGCAGCCTAGGGACTAGCGGGGGGTCCCGCTCCTACGAGCAGTACTTC. It specifies CASSLGTSGGSRSYEQYF.

The chain employs TRBV28 and TRBJ1-2, with 10 bases matching TRBD1. The CDR3 contains 14 residues. Germline loops: CDR1 MDHEN, CDR2 SYDVKM. After removal of 6 bases from V and 8 bases from J, the junction contained 9 bases not matched to a gene. In nucleotides, the CDR3 is TGTGCCAGCAGCCCCGGACAGGGGGATCGGGGCTACACCTTC. Translated, it gives CASSPGQGDRGYTF.

This chain joins TRBV2 and TRBJ2-5; a weak D match, TRBD1 (6 bases). CDR1 is SNHLY and CDR2 is FYNNEI in the germline V gene. V gave up 3 bases and J gave up 0 bases, with 11 bases separating them. There are 15 residues in the CDR3. The CDR3 DNA is TGTGCCAGCAGTGAGAGGGACAAGTACCAAGAGACCCAGTACTTC. Translating gives CASSERDKYQETQYF.

This chain links TRBV23-1 with TRBJ1-5, with TRBD1 identical over 9 bases. TRBV23-1 is assigned to the ORF class and has an uncertain function. The CDR3 covers 15 residues. Trimming cost V 2 bases and J 5 bases; bases outside gene matches: 4. CDR3 DNA: TGCGCCAGCAGTCAACTAAGGACAGGGGATCAGCCCCAGCATTTT. It codes for CASSQLRTGDQPQHF.

The rearrangement joins TRBV28 to TRBJ1-1; 7 bases are a match to TRBD1. Germline V gives CDR1 MDHEN, CDR2 SYDVKM. CDR3 length: 15 residues. J lost 9 bases, V lost 4 bases, and 14 bases had no gene match. The CDR3 sequence is CASSSRRTGLRQAFF. The CDR3 DNA follows: TGTGCCAGCAGTTCAAGAAGGACAGGCCTCCGACAAGCTTTCTTT. The variable domain in full, completed from reference TRBV28 and TRBJ1-1, reads DVKVTQSSRYLVKRTGEKVFLECVQDMDHENMFWYRQDPGLGLRLIYFSYDVKMKEKGDIPEGYSVSREKKERFSLILESASTNQTSMYLCASSSRRTGLRQAFFGQGTRLTVV.

This clone was picked up one time. This rearrangement joins TRBV29-1 to TRBJ2-2; 11 bases agree with TRBD2. The CDR3 covers 15 residues. Germline assignment: CDR1 SQVTM and CDR2 ANQGSEA. The V segment lost 7 bases and the J segment 4 bases; nucleotides outside the gene matches: 8. DNA for the CDR3: TGCAGCGCCGGTAGCGGGAGGGCCTTCACCGGGGAGCTGTTTTTT. Protein: CSAGSGRAFTGELFF.

J is TRBJ1-1 and V is TRBV19, with D hard to call. The ends were cut back, 1 base at V and 1 base at J, with 7 bases in the middle. The germline CDR1 and CDR2 sequences are LNHDA and SQIVND (reference sequence). The CDR3 loop spans 14 amino acids. This CDR3 reads CASSIGAQNTEAFF. Written as DNA, the CDR3 is TGTGCCAGTAGTATAGGGGCTCAGAACACTGAAGCTTTCTTT.

This clone was seen more than once but under ten times. The chain uses TRBV27 and TRBJ2-2, with a possible D match to TRBD1 (5 bases). Between the trimmed V and J ends, which lost 3 bases and 4 bases, there was a span of 9 bases. The CDR3 runs to 14 residues. Looked up from germline, CDR1 is MNHEY and CDR2 is SMNVEV (reference sequence). The CDR3: CASSLGQVTGELFF. CDR3 coding DNA: TGTGCCAGCAGTTTGGGGCAAGTCACCGGGGAGCTGTTTTTT.

The V and J genes are TRBV10-1 and TRBJ2-1, with TRBD2 matching over 10 bases. V dropped 8 bases and J dropped 2; count of bases not matched to a gene: 12. CDR1 and CDR2 (germline): WNHNN, SYGVQD (reference sequence). CDR3 length: 17 residues. CDR3 amino acids: CASVPPKRGGTYNEQFF. CDR3 coding DNA: TGCGCCAGCGTGCCCCCGAAGCGGGGGGGTACCTACAATGAGCAGTTCTTC.

The chain couples TRBV6-1 to TRBJ1-2; 7 bases are shared with TRBD1. Germline values: CDR1 MNHNS, CDR2 SASEGT. This CDR3 has 15 amino acids. V shed 7 bases and J 7 bases; nucleotides not matched to a gene: 15. This CDR3 is CASIGTLLEGAGYTF. The CDR3 nucleotides read TGTGCCAGCATCGGGACCCTGTTGGAGGGGGCTGGCTACACCTTC.

The chain is built from TRBV9 and TRBJ2-6; D ambiguous. The CDR3 totals 15 residues. V lost 0 bases and J lost 2, with 6 bases in between. Germline values: CDR1 SGDLS, CDR2 YYNGEE. CDR3 sequence: CASSVEGTGANVLTF. CDR3 sequence (DNA): TGTGCCAGCAGCGTAGAAGGTACTGGGGCCAACGTCCTGACTTTC. The full variable domain, completed using reference TRBV9 and TRBJ2-6, is DSGVTQTPKHLITATGQRVTLRCSPRSGDLSVYWYQQSLDQGLQFLIQYYNGEERAKGNILERFSAQQFPDLHSELNLSSLELGDSALYFCASSVEGTGANVLTFGAGSRLTVL.

The chain is built from TRBV5-1 and TRBJ2-7, with D perhaps matching TRBD2 (6 bases). There are 14 residues in the CDR3. Trimming removed 3 bases from V and 7 bases from J, with 17 bases in between. CDR1 is SGHRS and CDR2 is YFSETQ in the germline V gene. The CDR3 sequence is CASSWLFGGSEQYF. The DNA of the CDR3 is TGCGCCAGCAGCTGGCTGTTTGGAGGGAGTGAGCAGTACTTC.

The V gene is TRBV13, the J gene TRBJ2-5; D is perhaps TRBD2 (5 bases). The DNA end lines up better with TRBJ2-7; the J call may be wrong. The germline gives CDR1 PRHDT, CDR2 FYEKMQ (reference sequence). The CDR3 spans 12 residues. CDR3 bases: TGTGCCAGCAGCTCGGGGATTCACGAGCAGTACTTC. Its translation is CASSSGIHEQYF.

Only one count was recorded for this clone. CDR3 amino acids: CASSLASQGAARGEQYF. CDR3 nucleotide sequence: TGTGCCAGCAGCTTAGCTTCACAGGGGGCCGCCCGGGGCGAGCAGTACTTC. The rearrangement joins TRBV11-2 to TRBJ2-7; 9 positions match TRBD1. CDR1 is SGHAT, CDR2 FQNNGV, per germline. The ends lost 1 base at V and 6 bases at J; junction bases unmatched: 13. The CDR3 length is 17 residues. Using reference TRBV11-2 and TRBJ2-7 for the parts outside the CDR3, the full variable domain is EAGVAQSPRYKIIEKRQSVAFWCNPISGHATLYWYQQILGQGPKLLIQFQNNGVVDDSQLPKDRFSAERLKGVDSTLKIQPAKLEDSAVYLCASSLASQGAARGEQYFGPGTRLTVT.

This chain connects TRBV7-2 to TRBJ1-2; tentatively, D is TRBD1 (5 bases). Trimming stripped 3 bases from V and 6 bases from J, with 17 bases between. The CDR3 contains 15 residues. Germline lookup yields CDR1 SGHTA and CDR2 FQGNSA. Here the CDR3 reads CASSFDPGPSDGYTF. The DNA for the CDR3 is TGTGCCAGCAGCTTCGATCCAGGGCCCTCGGATGGCTACACCTTC.

The chain combines TRBV5-6 with TRBJ1-4; no firm D call. This CDR3 spans 14 amino acids. V was shortened by 1 base and J by 5 bases, with 9 bases between the two germline ends. CDR1 is SGHDT, CDR2 YYEEEE, per germline. The CDR3 DNA follows: TGTGCCAGCAGCTTGACTCAACTGAATGAAAAACTGTTTTTT. Amino acid sequence: CASSLTQLNEKLFF.

The J gene is TRBJ1-2, the V gene TRBV6-6; D is perhaps TRBD1 (6 bases). Between the trimmed V and J ends, which lost 0 bases and 3 bases, there was a span of 11 bases. CDR1 and CDR2 from the germline V gene are MNHNY and SVGAGI (reference sequence). The CDR3 is made up of 15 amino acids. CDR3 residues: CASSYSAGEYYGYTF. The DNA for the CDR3 is TGTGCCAGCAGTTACTCGGCAGGGGAGTACTATGGCTACACCTTC.

This chain connects TRBV10-3 to TRBJ2-7, with 10 bases that match TRBD2. Germline CDR1 and CDR2: ENHRY and SYGVKD. Trimming removed 3 bases from V and 6 bases from J; junction bases left unmatched: 14. There are 17 residues in the CDR3. The CDR3 loop is CAISDGLAAPGASEQYF. The CDR3 DNA is TGTGCCATCAGTGACGGACTAGCGGCTCCGGGGGCCAGCGAGCAGTACTTC.

The chain is built from TRBV4-2 and TRBJ1-6, with a weak D call TRBD1 (6 bases). The V gene lost 0 bases and the J gene lost 7 bases, with 22 bases spanning the gap. Germline CDR1 LGHNA, CDR2 YNFKEQ. The CDR3 is made up of 19 amino acids. The CDR3 spells CASSQEPLGGAQTNSPLHF. The CDR3 nucleotides are TGTGCCAGCAGCCAAGAACCCTTGGGGGGGGCGCAGACGAATTCACCCCTCCACTTT.

The chain combines TRBV4-1 with TRBJ2-5; D remains unclear. Trimming removed 2 bases at V and 3 bases at J, with 7 bases between. Germline V gene sequence: CDR1 MGHRA, CDR2 YSYEKL. This CDR3 has 13 residues. The CDR3, as DNA: TGCGCCAGCAGCCAATGGCGGAAAGAGACCCAGTACTTC. This gives the protein CASSQWRKETQYF.

The rearrangement links TRBV7-2 to TRBJ1-4, with a weak D call TRBD1 (6 bases). Germline CDR1 and CDR2: SGHTA and FQGNSA. Between the trimmed V and J ends, which lost 1 base and 0 bases, there was a span of 9 bases. The CDR3 consists of 16 residues. CDR3 DNA sequence: TGTGCCAGCAGCTTAGTAGGGGGGGCAACTAATGAAAAACTGTTTTTT. This codes for CASSLVGGATNEKLFF.